These 29 T cell receptor beta chains were all obtained from the same sample, sequenced in a study of Graves' ophthalmopathy and Graves' hyperthyroidism. Investigators amplified TCR beta CDR3 regions from RNA transcripts. Second-round multiplex PCR followed a first-round RT-PCR using HTBI primers. TCRdb re-called the multiplex PCR reads with MiXCR, one entry per CDR3 protein. The data hold hundreds of thousands of distinct CDR3 sequences, with 15% to 17% observed a single time. The sample taken for sequencing was peripheral blood. The origin of the receptors is a woman younger than 35 with stable Graves' hyperthyroidism.

This chain joins TRBV3-1 and TRBJ2-7, with 13 bases that match TRBD2. V dropped 4 bases and J dropped 6; count of bases not matched to a gene: 6. Per germline, CDR1 LGHDT and CDR2 YNNKEL (reference sequence). This CDR3 spans 15 amino acids. The CDR3 region is CASSPLAGGVSEQYF. CDR3 nucleotides: TGTGCCAGCAGCCCACTAGCGGGGGGGGTCTCCGAGCAGTACTTC.

This clonotype showed up many times. The V call is TRBV12-3 or TRBV12-4, the J call TRBJ2-2, with 8 bases matching TRBD1. The V gene end was trimmed by 6 bases and the J gene end by 7 bases; junction bases not matched to a gene: 7. The CDR3 loop spans 14 amino acids. The CDR3 DNA sequence: TGTGCCAGCAGCCTCCAGGGGGCCAGCGGGGAGCTGTTTTTT. Encoded protein: CASSLQGASGELFF.

This clonotype has ten or more counts. This chain connects TRBV2 to TRBJ1-2, with 7 bases identical to TRBD1. Trimming took 9 bases from V and 2 from J; bases not matched to a gene: 12. Looked up from germline, CDR1 is SNHLY and CDR2 is FYNNEI. The CDR3 consists of 15 residues. The CDR3 sequence: CASKTMGTANYGYTF. The CDR3 DNA reads as TGTGCCAGTAAAACCATGGGGACAGCCAACTATGGCTACACCTTC.

There are many counts of this clonotype. The V call is TRBV2, the J call TRBJ1-2; tentative D call: TRBD1 (5 bases). The germline CDR1 and CDR2 sequences are SNHLY and FYNNEI. Trimming removed 8 bases from V and 0 bases from J, with 16 bases in between. The CDR3 has 15 residues. CDR3 nucleotide sequence: TGTGCCAGCGGACAAGACAGAGGAGCTAACTATGGCTACACCTTC. Residues: CASGQDRGANYGYTF.

This clonotype is a singleton in its sample. It may be a read error: a sequence one base away is much more abundant. The genes are TRBV7-3 and TRBJ1-5; possibly TRBD1 for D (6 bases). Germline V lookup: CDR1 SGHTA, CDR2 FQGTGA. The CDR3 runs 15 residues. In DNA, the CDR3 is TGTGCCAGCTGCTTACGCGGGGGCTACAATCAGCCCCAGCATTTT. It encodes CASCLRGGYNQPQHF.

J is TRBJ1-6 and V is TRBV12-3 or TRBV12-4; no clear D. Deletions cut 6 bases from V and 12 bases from J, with 15 bases between. The CDR3 runs 13 residues. DNA of the CDR3: TGTGCCAGCAGCGACGGTGGGGAACTACCCCTCCACTTT. It yields the protein CASSDGGELPLHF.

The table lists this clonotype with many counts. The rearrangement uses TRBV14 and TRBJ2-7; perhaps TRBD1 as D (6 bases). The CDR3 is 14 amino acids. Germline-derived CDR1 and CDR2 are SGHDN and FVKESK. Trimming removed 1 base at V and 3 bases at J, with 10 bases between. As DNA, the CDR3 is TGTGCCAGCAGCCAAGGTCAGGGGCTCTACGAGCAGTACTTC. It yields the protein CASSQGQGLYEQYF.

This clonotype was detected ten times or more. The rearrangement joins TRBV6-2 or TRBV6-3 to TRBJ2-2; D gene ambiguous. V shed 0 bases and J shed 1 base, with 12 bases lying between them. CDR1 and CDR2 from the germline V gene are MNHEY and SVGEGT. This CDR3 spans 17 amino acids. CDR3 DNA sequence: TGTGCCAGCAGTTACTCGAGTGGATTTTTGAACACCGGGGAGCTGTTTTTT. As protein: CASSYSSGFLNTGELFF.

This clonotype has more than one count but fewer than ten. The DNA of the CDR3 is TGTGCCAGCAGCAAATACAGGGAGGAAAACATTCAGTACTTC. The encoded protein is CASSKYREENIQYF. The V gene is TRBV11-2, the J gene TRBJ2-4, with D tentatively TRBD1 or TRBD2 (6 bases each). CDR1 SGHAT and CDR2 FQNNGV come from the germline V gene. The length of the CDR3 is 14 residues. Trimming stripped 5 bases from V and 5 bases from J, with 13 bases between.

This clonotype occurred many times. The V and J genes are TRBV11-3 and TRBJ2-7; D is unresolved. The CDR3 totals 13 residues. Trimming cost V 6 bases and J 0 bases, with 9 bases left between them. The V gene's germline CDR1 is SGHNT and CDR2 YENEEA. The CDR3 here is CASSKTHSYEQYF. In DNA, the CDR3 is TGTGCCAGCAGTAAGACTCACTCCTACGAGCAGTACTTC.

The table lists this clonotype with many counts. This chain joins TRBV7-8 and TRBJ2-5; perhaps D is TRBD1 or TRBD2 (6 bases each). Germline V CDR1 and CDR2: SGHVS, FQNEAQ. V lost 5 bases, J lost 12 bases, and 22 bases lay in between. The CDR3 runs 14 residues. The CDR3 reads CASSKLVLGGTEYF. Here the CDR3 DNA reads TGTGCCAGCAGCAAACTCGTTCTGGGGGGCACCGAGTACTTC.

This clonotype was counted many times. This chain connects TRBV6-1 to TRBJ1-2, with D unclear. CDR3 size: 15 residues. V lost 11 bases and J lost 4, with 23 bases in between. The germline gives CDR1 MNHNS, CDR2 SASEGT. The CDR3 sequence is CAGKSVQHYSYGYTF. The DNA for the CDR3 is TGTGCCGGCAAGAGTGTACAGCACTATTCCTATGGCTACACCTTC.

The genes are TRBV5-6 and TRBJ1-2; D is uncertain. Germline V gives CDR1 SGHDT, CDR2 YYEEEE. V gave up 0 bases and J gave up 6 bases, with 15 bases separating them. This CDR3 has 15 amino acids. The CDR3: CASSLVTAIGNGYTF. CDR3 nucleotides: TGTGCCAGCAGCTTGGTTACGGCCATAGGAAATGGCTACACCTTC.

This clonotype was seen at least ten times. The V call is TRBV7-2, the J call TRBJ1-6; the match to TRBD1 covers 8 bases. The CDR3 loop spans 14 amino acids. Trimming cost V 6 bases and J 8 bases; bases outside gene matches: 6. CDR1 SGHTA and CDR2 FQGNSA come from the germline V gene. CDR3 loop: CASSSGQGYSPLHF. Written as DNA, the CDR3 is TGTGCCAGCAGTTCCGGACAGGGATATTCACCCCTCCACTTT.

This clonotype was seen many times. The genes are TRBV4-2 and TRBJ1-1, with 7 positions matching TRBD1. Germline CDR1 is LGHNA and CDR2 is YNFKEQ. V gave up 2 bases and J gave up 6 bases; unmatched junction bases: 12. This CDR3 comprises 16 residues. CDR3 in amino acids: CASSQKAGGSRAEAFF. The CDR3 coding sequence is TGTGCCAGCAGCCAAAAGGCAGGGGGTTCGCGGGCTGAAGCTTTCTTT.

This clonotype was found many times. V and J are TRBV24-1 and TRBJ2-5, with no clear D. CDR1 is KGHDR, CDR2 SFDVKD, per germline. Between the trimmed V and J ends, which lost 6 bases and 5 bases, there was a span of 12 bases. CDR3 length: 13 amino acids. The CDR3 coding sequence is TGTGCCACCAGTCAAGGGTTGGACGAGACCCAGTACTTC. It is translated as CATSQGLDETQYF.

This clonotype was counted at least ten times. The gene calls are TRBV9 and TRBJ1-3; 10 bases are shared with TRBD1. The length of the CDR3 is 15 residues. In germline, CDR1 is SGDLS, CDR2 YYNGEE. Unmatched junction bases numbered 5, after V lost 4 bases and J lost 4 bases. The CDR3 sequence: CASSTRDRGGNTIYF. CDR3 DNA sequence: TGTGCCAGCAGCACCCGGGACAGGGGAGGAAACACCATATATTTT.

This clonotype was picked up many times. In DNA, the CDR3 is TGTGCCAGCAGCTCAATACTTCCAAACACTGAAGCTTTCTTT. Its translation is CASSSILPNTEAFF. The V call is TRBV6-1, the J call TRBJ1-1; the D is unclear. With 6 bases removed from V and 2 bases from J, the gap between germline ends came to 13 bases. Germline V gene lookup returns CDR1 MNHNS and CDR2 SASEGT. The CDR3 totals 14 residues.

This clonotype came up a few times. The chain couples TRBV20-1 to TRBJ2-5; 8 bases match TRBD2. The CDR3 contains 14 residues. Per germline, CDR1 DFQATT and CDR2 SNEGSKA (reference sequence). Trimming cost V 6 bases and J 5 bases; bases outside gene matches: 11. CDR3 sequence: CSAPRDPGGETQYF. The CDR3 nucleotides read TGCAGTGCGCCAAGGGACCCGGGGGGGGAGACCCAGTACTTC.

This chain uses TRBV7-9 with TRBJ2-5; D not certain. This CDR3 comprises 15 residues. Trimming stripped 6 bases from V and 2 bases from J, with 16 bases between. Germline loops: CDR1 SEHNR, CDR2 FQNEAQ (reference sequence). The CDR3 DNA reads TGTGCCAGCAGATTTTTCCCGGCAGGACAAGAGACCCAGTACTTC. It specifies CASRFFPAGQETQYF.

V is TRBV19 and J is TRBJ2-7; 7 nucleotides match TRBD2. Germline values: CDR1 LNHDA, CDR2 SQIVND (reference sequence). Unmatched junction bases numbered 2, after V lost 10 bases and J lost 2 bases. This CDR3 comprises 11 residues. The CDR3 DNA is TGTGCCACCGGGGGGACCTACGAGCAGTACTTC. This sequence encodes CATGGTYEQYF.

V is TRBV15 and J is TRBJ2-7, with a possible D match to TRBD2 (6 bases). The V and J ends lost 3 bases and 3 bases respectively, with 12 bases between them. The CDR3 consists of 14 residues. Germline V gene data show CDR1 as LNHNV and CDR2 as YYDKDF (reference sequence). The CDR3 DNA reads TGTGCCACCAGCAGCGGGACTCACTTCTACGAGCAGTACTTC. Translated, it gives CATSSGTHFYEQYF.

This clonotype was counted only a few times. Germline is not matched at one junction end, which may reflect a read error. The chain combines TRBV2 with TRBJ2-2, with TRBD1 as a possible D gene (7 bases). This CDR3 has 15 amino acids. Germline-derived CDR1 and CDR2 are SNHLY and FYNNEI. The CDR3 region has the DNA TGTGCCAGCAGTCTCCGGGACAGTTCAGCCGGGGGGCTGTTTTTT. The encoded protein is CASSLRDSSAGGLFF.

This clonotype was recorded at least ten times. V is TRBV25-1 and J is TRBJ1-2; no definite D call. V dropped 1 base and J dropped 7 bases, with 13 bases sitting between them. CDR1 and CDR2 from the germline V gene are MGHDK and SYGVNS. The CDR3 is 14 residues long. The CDR3 is CASSESSRSGGYTF. Written as DNA, the CDR3 is TGTGCCAGCAGTGAATCGAGCCGGAGCGGTGGCTACACCTTC.

This clonotype was counted many times. The J gene is TRBJ2-7, the V gene TRBV12-3 or TRBV12-4, with D possibly called TRBD1 or TRBD2 (5 bases each). V shed 6 bases and J shed 2 bases, with 11 bases lying between them. The CDR3 has 13 residues. This CDR3 reads CASRGDHTYEQYF. As DNA, the CDR3 is TGTGCCAGCAGGGGGGACCACACCTACGAGCAGTACTTC.

This clonotype was seen many times. The chain joins TRBV5-1 to TRBJ1-1; no clear D. The length of the CDR3 is 13 residues. Germline CDR1 reads SGHRS; CDR2 reads YFSETQ. V was shortened by 0 bases and J by 4 bases, with 7 bases between the two germline ends. CDR3 DNA sequence: TGCGCCAGCAGCTTGGCCTCCGGCACTGAAGCTTTCTTT. Amino acids: CASSLASGTEAFF.

There are many counts of this clonotype. The rearrangement joins TRBV12-3 or TRBV12-4 to TRBJ1-1; D is undetermined. Trimming took 2 bases from V and 7 from J, leaving 14 bases between them. The CDR3 consists of 14 residues. The CDR3 bases are TGTGCCAGCAGTTTAATCAAGGGCGGCGGTGAAGCTTTCTTT. Its protein product is CASSLIKGGGEAFF.

This clonotype showed up many times. This chain joins TRBV15 and TRBJ2-7; D is uncertain. The germline CDR1 and CDR2 sequences are LNHNV and YYDKDF (reference sequence). The CDR3 has 13 residues. V gave up 6 bases and J gave up 2 bases, with 11 bases separating them. The CDR3 sequence: CATSIDMTYEQYF. CDR3 sequence (DNA): TGTGCCACCAGTATCGACATGACCTACGAGCAGTACTTC.

This clonotype has a count of ten or more. V and J are TRBV19 and TRBJ2-7; 7 bases match TRBD1. CDR1 and CDR2 from the germline V gene are LNHDA and SQIVND (reference sequence). The CDR3 runs to 13 residues. Unmatched junction bases numbered 2, after V lost 4 bases and J lost 2 bases. This chain's CDR3 is CASSKDRTYEQYF. The CDR3 bases are TGTGCCAGTAGTAAGGACAGGACCTACGAGCAGTACTTC.